This T cell receptor beta chain stems from a study of blood T cell repertoires in COVID-19. Study background: Collection of acute and convalescent COVID-19 samples took place in the United States, Italy and Spain. The cDNA or gDNA used as material had been derived from T cells, B-cell-depleted T cells, or PBMCs.

Original methodology: Amplification of reference gene primers provided the estimated nucleated cell counts. This table comes from immunoSEQ multiplex PCR, and its TCRdb copy is limited to in-frame clones, with some not included. V, J and clone size derive from that table, while D and trimming were established from the DNA sequence. The data show approximately 160,000 clones, 85% to 90% seen once. V was pared by 1 base and J by 5 bases, with 17 bases between. Germline V gene lookup returns CDR1 MDHEN and CDR2 SYDVKM. CDR3 length equals 16 residues. Source material: peripheral blood. This chain uses TRBV28 with TRBJ1-1; D unclear. This clonotype was obtained from a woman in her 70s with acute or convalescent COVID-19. CDR3 nucleotide sequence: TGTGCCAGCAGTTTATTCATAGGCCTAGCGGCAACTGAAGCTTTCTTT. Translated: CASSLFIGLAATEAFF.